Sequencing of this T cell receptor (beta chain) was carried out in a study of T cell responses to AZD1222 COVID-19 vaccine. The germline V gene encodes CDR1 MDHEN and CDR2 SYDVKM. V was trimmed by 3 bases and J by 0 bases, leaving 0 bases between them. The CDR3 runs 12 residues. Sequencing used immunoSEQ multiplex PCR; TCRdb keeps in-frame clones, though not all of them. The sample consists of 150,000 to 180,000 clones, about nine tenths of them appearing once. The specimen was peripheral blood, collected on day 0 of AZD1222 vaccination. The chain joins TRBV28 to TRBJ1-5; D unresolved. This TCR came from an adult in good health. Here the CDR3 reads CASSFSNQPQHF. The CDR3 bases are TGTGCCAGCAGTTTTAGCAATCAGCCCCAGCATTTT.